These T cell receptor beta chains were read from a single sample in a study of control samples from healthy donors and cancer patients. Profiled with immunoSEQ multiplex PCR; TCRdb holds only in-frame clones, not every one. The table shows some 71,000 clones, with roughly 90% occurring only once. Input material: PBMCs. The receptors shown here come from a man aged 55 to 70 with colorectal cancer. The CDR3 runs from the conserved cysteine through the conserved F or W. A D gene is named only where the DNA matches it firmly. The size entry is marked missing in some rows and otherwise reads once, few, many or a size class.

clone size	V gene	D gene	CDR3 length	J gene	CDR3 protein	CDR3 DNA
-	TRBV7-9	-	15	TRBJ2-1	CASSSGRSSYNEQFF	TGTGCCAGCAGCTCAGGACGGAGCTCCTACAATGAGCAGTTCTTC
-	TRBV19	TRBD1	12	TRBJ1-1	CASSFGQGKAFF	TGTGCCAGTAGTTTTGGACAGGGCAAAGCTTTCTTT
-	TRBV18	-	13	TRBJ2-5	CASSRTDQETQYF	TGTGCCAGCTCACGGACAGACCAAGAGACCCAGTACTTC
-	TRBV30	-	13	TRBJ1-1	CAWTRPPSAEAFF	TGTGCCTGGACAAGGCCGCCGAGCGCTGAAGCTTTCTTT
-	TRBV7-2	-	16	TRBJ2-6	CASSLVPNSGANVLTF	TGTGCCAGCAGCTTAGTCCCCAACTCTGGGGCCAACGTCCTGACTTTC
-	TRBV21-1	-	14	TRBJ1-1	CASSKEASGTEAFF	TGTGCCAGCAGCAAGGAGGCCTCCGGGACTGAAGCTTTCTTT
-	TRBV19	TRBD1	17	TRBJ2-2	CASSIGGGGKHTGELFF	TGTGCCAGTAGTATAGGAGGGGGCGGTAAGCACACCGGGGAGCTGTTTTTT
once	TRBV18	TRBD2	15	TRBJ2-5	CASSPASGGEETQYF	TGTGCCAGCTCACCGGCTAGCGGGGGGGAAGAGACCCAGTACTTC
-	TRBV6-6	-	16	TRBJ2-6	CASSYVQSSGANVLTF	TGTGCCAGCAGTTACGTTCAGTCCTCTGGGGCCAACGTCCTGACTTTC
-	TRBV29-1	-	13	TRBJ1-1	CSVPGEPNTEAFF	TGCAGCGTCCCTGGGGAGCCGAACACTGAAGCTTTCTTT
-	TRBV6-1	-	13	TRBJ2-4	CASSDPPSNIQYF	TGTGCCAGCAGTGACCCGCCCAGCAACATTCAGTACTTC
-	TRBV9	TRBD2	15	TRBJ2-1	CASSSTGEGYNEQFF	TGTGCCAGCAGCTCCACCGGGGAGGGATACAATGAGCAGTTCTTC
few	TRBV2	TRBD2	19	TRBJ2-5	CASSAVTTRLATTRKTQYF	TGTGCCAGCAGTGCGGTTACGACTAGACTAGCGACGACCCGGAAGACCCAGTACTTC
-	TRBV5-1	TRBD1	20	TRBJ1-3	CASSPRFPGTGGGGGNTIYF	TGCGCCAGCAGCCCACGCTTCCCCGGGACAGGGGGCGGCGGTGGAAACACCATATATTTT
-	TRBV5-1	-	11	TRBJ2-5	CASSLQETQYF	TGCGCCAGCAGCTTACAAGAGACCCAGTACTTC
-	TRBV11-2	TRBD2	16	TRBJ2-2	CASSPFQRGQTGELFF	TGTGCCAGCAGCCCCTTTCAGCGGGGTCAGACCGGGGAGCTGTTTTTT
-	TRBV15	-	13	TRBJ1-1	CATSSRGDTEAFF	TGTGCCACCAGCAGTAGGGGGGACACTGAAGCTTTCTTT
-	TRBV7-9	-	14	TRBJ1-1	CASSLEGQNTEAFF	TGTGCCAGCAGCTTAGAGGGCCAAAACACTGAAGCTTTCTTT
few	TRBV21-1	-	17	TRBJ2-3	CASSTRPDRASTDTQYF	TGTGCCAGCAGCACCCGCCCCGACAGGGCTAGCACAGATACGCAGTATTTT
-	TRBV10-1	-	18	TRBJ1-6	CASSEGENRSSYNSPLHF	TGCGCCAGCAGTGAGGGGGAGAACAGGAGCTCCTATAATTCACCCCTCCACTTT
-	TRBV5-1	-	14	TRBJ1-2	CASSLTGADYGYTF	TGCGCCAGCAGCTTAACGGGGGCGGACTATGGCTACACCTTC
-	TRBV9	-	14	TRBJ2-3	CASSIRDSTDTQYF	TGTGCCAGCAGCATCCGGGACTCCACAGATACGCAGTATTTT
-	TRBV2	TRBD2	13	TRBJ2-1	CASKRGGENEQFF	TGTGCCAGCAAGCGGGGGGGTGAGAATGAGCAGTTCTTC
-	TRBV4-2	-	16	TRBJ1-4	CASSPNVLDISEKLFF	TGTGCCAGCAGCCCCAATGTATTGGACATATCAGAAAAACTGTTTTTT
-	TRBV5-1	TRBD2	19	TRBJ2-2	CASSPHGGGGFANTGELFF	TGCGCCAGCAGCCCCCATGGGGGCGGGGGGTTCGCGAACACCGGGGAGCTGTTTTTT
-	TRBV7-2	TRBD1	19	TRBJ2-6	CASSLRLITGGSGANVLTF	TGTGCCAGCAGCTTAAGATTGATAACAGGGGGGTCTGGGGCCAACGTCCTGACTTTC
-	TRBV5-6	-	18	TRBJ1-2	CASSSTELGGGFNYGYTF	TGTGCCAGCAGCTCAACCGAGTTAGGAGGAGGCTTTAACTATGGCTACACCTTC
-	TRBV3-1/TRBV3-2	-	19	TRBJ1-2	CASSQTLGRSLGANYGYTF	TGTGCCAGCAGCCAAACCTTGGGCAGGTCTTTAGGGGCTAACTATGGCTACACCTTC
-	TRBV11-3	-	11	TRBJ2-3	CASTMGGPQYF	TGTGCCAGCACCATGGGCGGGCCGCAGTATTTT
-	TRBV9	-	13	TRBJ1-6	CASSVGGNSPLHF	TGTGCCAGCAGCGTAGGTGGGAATTCACCCCTCCACTTT
once	TRBV29-1	-	11	TRBJ2-5	CSVEVREAQYF	TGCAGCGTTGAAGTTCGAGAGGCCCAGTACTTC
-	TRBV6-5	-	14	TRBJ2-7	CASRLWAGTYEQYF	TGTGCCAGCAGGTTATGGGCGGGGACCTACGAGCAGTACTTC
-	TRBV28	-	13	TRBJ2-1	CASSLFGGAEQFF	TGTGCCAGCAGTTTATTTGGGGGGGCGGAGCAGTTCTTC
-	TRBV12-3/TRBV12-4	-	12	TRBJ2-7	CASSAVSYEQYF	TGTGCCAGCAGTGCCGTGTCCTACGAGCAGTACTTC
-	TRBV10-3	TRBD2	15	TRBJ2-7	CASGRETSGAYEQYF	TGTGCCTCCGGCCGAGAGACTAGCGGGGCCTACGAGCAGTACTTC
-	TRBV20-1	-	14	TRBJ2-5	CSASHHREEETQYF	TGCAGTGCTAGTCACCACAGGGAGGAGGAGACCCAGTACTTC
-	TRBV12-1	-	16	TRBJ2-4	CASSFGGRMNKNIQYF	TGTGCCAGCAGCTTTGGGGGACGGATGAACAAAAACATTCAGTACTTC
-	TRBV7-9	-	16	TRBJ1-2	CASSLVGPQGEDGYTF	TGTGCCAGCAGCTTAGTAGGGCCTCAGGGAGAAGATGGCTACACCTTC
-	TRBV21-1	-	13	TRBJ2-6	CASSKGGANVLTF	TGTGCCAGCAGCAAAGGGGGGGCCAACGTCCTGACTTTC
few	TRBV9	TRBD2	13	TRBJ2-3	CATSGGDADTQYF	TGTGCCACCAGCGGGGGGGATGCAGATACGCAGTATTTT
-	TRBV27	-	16	TRBJ2-6	CASKRGGGSGANVLTF	TGTGCCAGCAAGAGAGGGGGGGGTTCTGGGGCCAACGTCCTGACTTTC
-	TRBV4-2	TRBD2	17	TRBJ2-5	CASSQVTEAGGPETQYF	TGTGCCAGCAGCCAAGTAACGGAAGCGGGGGGGCCGGAGACCCAGTACTTC
-	TRBV28	TRBD1	15	TRBJ2-3	CASSFWDRGADTQYF	TGTGCCAGCAGTTTTTGGGACAGGGGGGCAGATACGCAGTATTTT
-	TRBV7-2	TRBD1	17	TRBJ2-2	CASSLVTQGALAGELFF	TGTGCCAGCAGCTTAGTTACTCAGGGGGCGTTGGCCGGGGAGCTGTTTTTT
-	TRBV10-3	-	16	TRBJ2-1	CAISDKLPDRYNEQFF	TGTGCCATCAGTGATAAGCTGCCGGATAGGTACAATGAGCAGTTCTTC
-	TRBV18	-	14	TRBJ1-1	CASSPNGASTEAFF	TGTGCCAGCTCACCTAACGGGGCCAGCACTGAAGCTTTCTTT
once	TRBV9	TRBD2	15	TRBJ2-5	CASSVLAGGLETQYF	TGTGCCAGCAGCGTACTAGCGGGGGGGTTGGAGACCCAGTACTTC
-	TRBV5-1	-	15	TRBJ2-5	CASSLGAGSRETQYF	TGCGCCAGCAGCTTGGGCGCAGGGAGTCGGGAGACCCAGTACTTC
-	TRBV5-1	TRBD2	16	TRBJ2-5	CASRTGGDAPQETQYF	TGCGCCAGCAGAACGGGGGGGGACGCCCCGCAAGAGACCCAGTACTTC
-	TRBV5-1	-	11	TRBJ2-5	CASSLGRTQYF	TGCGCCAGCAGCCTAGGGAGAACCCAGTACTTC
-	TRBV5-5	-	14	TRBJ1-4	CASSLRGPNEKLFF	TGTGCCAGCAGCCTCAGGGGACCAAATGAAAAACTGTTTTTT
few	TRBV7-9	TRBD1	15	TRBJ2-7	CASSPLNRGPYEQYF	TGTGCCAGCAGCCCCCTTAACAGGGGCCCTTACGAGCAGTACTTC
-	TRBV5-1	-	13	TRBJ2-5	CASSPASGETQYF	TGCGCCAGCAGCCCGGCGAGCGGAGAGACCCAGTACTTC
-	TRBV4-1	TRBD1	13	TRBJ2-3	CASGFPQGDTQYF	TGCGCCAGCGGGTTCCCACAGGGGGATACGCAGTATTTT
-	TRBV5-4	TRBD1	14	TRBJ1-2	CASRTDTGDYGYTF	TGTGCCAGCAGGACCGATACAGGGGACTATGGCTACACCTTC
-	TRBV10-1	-	12	TRBJ2-2	CASSDPTGELFF	TGCGCCAGCAGTGACCCTACCGGGGAGCTGTTTTTT